The source of this TCR beta chain is a study of blood T cell repertoires in COVID-19. This clone was seen just once. Germline lookup yields CDR1 SGHRS and CDR2 YFSETQ. There are 14 residues in the CDR3. J was trimmed by 9 bases and V by 4 bases; bases with no gene match: 7. Sequencing used immunoSEQ multiplex PCR; TCRdb keeps in-frame clones, though not all of them. The data hold approximately 350,000 clones, with around 92% observed a single time. Patients of the Seattle cohort, enrolled during active infection, were followed longitudinally. The sequencing input was peripheral blood. The chain recombines TRBV5-1 with TRBJ1-2; 12 positions match TRBD1. The sequence was collected from a woman aged 25 to 39 with COVID-19, enrolled during active disease. The CDR3 loop reads CASSMGQGAPSYTF. The DNA for the CDR3 is TGCGCCAGCAGCATGGGACAGGGGGCGCCGAGCTACACCTTC.